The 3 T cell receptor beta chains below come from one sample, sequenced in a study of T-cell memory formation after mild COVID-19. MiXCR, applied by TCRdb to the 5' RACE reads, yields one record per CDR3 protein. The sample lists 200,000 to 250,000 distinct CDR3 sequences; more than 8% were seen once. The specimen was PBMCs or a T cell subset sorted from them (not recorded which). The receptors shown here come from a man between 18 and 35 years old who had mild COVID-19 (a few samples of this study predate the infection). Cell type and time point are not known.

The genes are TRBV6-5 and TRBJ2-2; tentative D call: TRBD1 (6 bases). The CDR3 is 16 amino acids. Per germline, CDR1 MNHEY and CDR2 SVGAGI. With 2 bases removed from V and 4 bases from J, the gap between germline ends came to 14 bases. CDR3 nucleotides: TGTGCCAGCAGTTACGGGTCAGGGGTCGTCACCGGGGAGCTGTTTTTT. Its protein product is CASSYGSGVVTGELFF.

The CDR3 sequence is CASSVELTTGEKLFF. CDR3 in DNA: TGTGCCAGCAGTGTTGAGTTGACTACGGGGGAAAAACTGTTTTTT. V gene TRBV27 combines with J gene TRBJ1-4; unclear D gene. The CDR3 has 15 residues. Germline CDR1 MNHEY, CDR2 SMNVEV (reference sequence). V lost 5 bases, J lost 8 bases, and 18 bases lay in between.

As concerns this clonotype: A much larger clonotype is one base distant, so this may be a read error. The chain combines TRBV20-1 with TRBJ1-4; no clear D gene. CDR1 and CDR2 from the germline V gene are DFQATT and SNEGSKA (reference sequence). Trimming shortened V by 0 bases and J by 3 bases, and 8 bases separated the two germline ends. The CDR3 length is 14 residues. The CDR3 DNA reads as TGCAGTGCTAGAGATAGTAGAGCTAATGAAAAACTGTTTTTT. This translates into CSARDSRANEKLFF.